This passage covers 32 T cell receptor beta chains from one sample sequenced in a study of blood T cell repertoires in COVID-19. Generated by immunoSEQ multiplex PCR, the TCRdb table keeps only in-frame clones and is missing some. The sample shows 300,000 to 400,000 clones, 70% to 90% of them seen only once. The sample consisted of PBMCs or T cells enriched from blood (not recorded which). Receptors originate from a woman aged 40 to 55 with acute COVID-19.

The chain recombines TRBV5-6 with TRBJ2-5; possible D gene TRBD2, 6 bases. The CDR3 totals 13 residues. Germline V lookup: CDR1 SGHDT, CDR2 YYEEEE. Trimming took 2 bases from V and 4 from J, leaving 9 bases between them. DNA of the CDR3: TGTGCCAGCAGCTTCCAACTAGCAGAGACCCAGTACTTC. This encodes CASSFQLAETQYF.

The gene calls are TRBV11-1 and TRBJ2-1; 7 nucleotides align to TRBD1. Germline lookup yields CDR1 SGHAT and CDR2 FQDESV (reference sequence). With 5 bases clipped from V and 1 base from J, the junction kept 8 bases outside the gene matches. The CDR3 loop spans 16 amino acids. In DNA, the CDR3 is TGTGCCAGCAGCGCTCGACAGGGCTTATCCTACAATGAGCAGTTCTTC. Its protein is CASSARQGLSYNEQFF. The variable domain in full, with the rest retrieved from reference TRBV11-1 and TRBJ2-1, is EAEVAQSPRYKITEKSQAVAFWCDPISGHATLYWYRQILGQGPELLVQFQDESVVDDSQLPKDRFSAERLKGVDSTLKIQPAELGDSAMYLCASSARQGLSYNEQFFGPGTRLTVL.

The chain combines TRBV12-5 with TRBJ2-1; TRBD1 aligns across 8 bases. The V segment lost 5 bases and the J segment 6 bases; nucleotides outside the gene matches: 6. The CDR3 sequence is 14 residues long. Germline loops: CDR1 LGHNT, CDR2 FRNRAP. CDR3 sequence: CASGGQGSGNEQFF. In nucleotides, the CDR3 is TGTGCTAGTGGTGGACAGGGATCGGGCAATGAGCAGTTCTTC.

The chain links TRBV18 to TRBJ1-1; TRBD1 might be the D (5 bases). Germline loops: CDR1 KGHSH, CDR2 LQKENI. V lost 3 bases and J lost 7, with 12 bases in between. The CDR3 is 13 amino acids. The CDR3: CASSPPGLREAFF. CDR3 DNA: TGTGCCAGCTCACCCCCAGGGTTGCGTGAAGCTTTCTTT. The full variable domain, its missing parts supplied by reference TRBV18 and TRBJ1-1, is NAGVMQNPRHLVRRRGQEARLRCSPMKGHSHVYWYRQLPEEGLKFMVYLQKENIIDESGMPKERFSAEFPKEGPSILRIQQVVRGDSAAYFCASSPPGLREAFFGQGTRLTVV.

This clone was seen a few times. The rearrangement links TRBV27 to TRBJ2-7; D is undetermined. Per germline, CDR1 MNHEY and CDR2 SMNVEV (reference sequence). Trimming left V 3 bases short and J 3 bases short, with 9 bases between. The CDR3 is 13 amino acids. The DNA of the CDR3 is TGTGCCAGCAGTTTCGGCTGGAGCTACGAGCAGTACTTC. It codes for CASSFGWSYEQYF.

Worth noting for this clone: The sample contains more than one DNA sequence encoding this CDR3. This chain links TRBV20-1 with TRBJ2-1; D remains ambiguous. The germline V and J ends were trimmed by 6 bases and 7 bases, with 10 bases remaining between them. CDR3 length: 11 residues. Germline V gene sequence: CDR1 DFQATT, CDR2 SNEGSKA (reference sequence). The CDR3: CSARLVNEQFF. In DNA form, the CDR3 reads TGCAGTGCCCGCCTAGTGAATGAGCAGTTCTTC.

This clone was observed a handful of times. The chain recombines TRBV6-6 with TRBJ2-1, with D maybe TRBD2 (5 bases). The V gene lost 5 bases and the J gene lost 0 bases, with 14 bases spanning the gap. The CDR3 contains 16 residues. CDR1 MNHNY and CDR2 SVGAGI come from the germline V gene (reference sequence). For the CDR3, the DNA is TGTGCCAGCAGTCAACGGACTGTCCGCTCCTACAATGAGCAGTTCTTC. Translation: CASSQRTVRSYNEQFF.

This chain uses TRBV19 with TRBJ1-6; tentatively, D is TRBD1 (6 bases). V was pared by 1 base and J by 7 bases, with 14 bases between. The CDR3 covers 16 residues. CDR1 is LNHDA, CDR2 SQIVND, per germline (reference sequence). CDR3 DNA sequence: TGTGCCAGTAGTATAGTGGGGGCCGCTTCCAATTCACCCCTCCACTTT. Its protein is CASSIVGAASNSPLHF.

This clone was observed a few times. The chain employs TRBV28 and TRBJ1-4; no firm D call. CDR1 and CDR2 from the germline V gene are MDHEN and SYDVKM. The CDR3 runs to 15 residues. V was clipped by 5 bases and J by 8 bases, with 18 bases between them. The CDR3 region is CASSTFERVEEKLFF. In DNA, the CDR3 is TGTGCCAGCAGTACTTTTGAGAGGGTTGAAGAAAAACTGTTTTTT.

The rearrangement links TRBV7-9 to TRBJ1-2; 9 nucleotides align to TRBD1. The CDR3 runs to 14 residues. Germline V gene lookup returns CDR1 SEHNR and CDR2 FQNEAQ (reference sequence). Losses at the gene ends were 5 bases for V and 4 bases for J; bases not matched to a gene: 5. CDR3 nucleotide sequence: TGTGCCAGCAGCGTATCGACAGGGGGCTATGGCTACACCTTC. This codes for CASSVSTGGYGYTF.

The genes are TRBV5-5 and TRBJ1-2; 10 positions match TRBD1. After removal of 5 bases from V and 4 bases from J, the junction contained 2 bases not matched to a gene. CDR3 size: 13 residues. Looked up from germline, CDR1 is SGHKS and CDR2 is YYEKEE (reference sequence). Here the CDR3 DNA reads TGTGCCAGCAGTCGGACAGGGGGCTATGGCTACACCTTC. Its translation is CASSRTGGYGYTF.

DNA of the CDR3: TGTGCCAGCAACCCGGGCCATGGTACTGGGGAGCTCGAGCAGTACTTC. Translation gives CASNPGHGTGELEQYF. The V and J genes are TRBV5-8 and TRBJ2-7; a possible D gene is TRBD2 (5 bases). The germline gives CDR1 SGHTS, CDR2 YDEGEE. CDR3 size: 16 residues. Deletions cut 6 bases from V and 6 bases from J, with 25 bases between.

J is TRBJ2-3 and V is TRBV4-3; 9 positions agree with TRBD2. The germline V gene has CDR1 LGHNA and CDR2 YSLEER. The CDR3 totals 17 residues. The J segment lost 4 bases and the V segment lost 0 bases, leaving 8 bases of the junction unmatched. Here the CDR3 reads CASSQDLAGGSADTQYF. The CDR3 DNA reads as TGCGCCAGCAGCCAAGATCTGGCGGGGGGGAGCGCAGATACGCAGTATTTT.

The V and J genes are TRBV7-9 and TRBJ2-7; TRBD2 might be the D (5 bases). Per the germline V gene, CDR1 is SEHNR and CDR2 is FQNEAQ (reference sequence). The V and J ends lost 8 bases and 5 bases respectively, with 16 bases between them. This CDR3 region has 13 residues. The CDR3 sequence: CASGRRSMDEQYF. CDR3 sequence (DNA): TGTGCCAGCGGGAGACGGTCCATGGACGAGCAGTACTTC.

This sequence joins TRBV2 and TRBJ2-5; D perhaps matches TRBD2 (6 bases). Germline V gene data show CDR1 as SNHLY and CDR2 as FYNNEI. Trimming removed 6 bases from V and 0 bases from J, with 17 bases in between. The CDR3 is 16 residues long. The CDR3 is CASRPPDYYYQETQYF. The CDR3 DNA reads TGTGCCAGCAGGCCCCCGGACTACTATTACCAAGAGACCCAGTACTTC.

This clone was observed a single time. The chain links TRBV19 to TRBJ1-3; 8 nucleotides agree with TRBD1. The CDR3 has 16 residues. The V gene end was trimmed by 5 bases and the J gene end by 0 bases; junction bases not matched to a gene: 6. Germline V lookup: CDR1 LNHDA, CDR2 SQIVND (reference sequence). CDR3 DNA sequence: TGTGCCAGTAGTCCCAGGGGGCCCAACTCTGGAAACACCATATATTTT. Protein sequence: CASSPRGPNSGNTIYF.

DNA for the CDR3: TGTGCCAGCAGTTCCATTGGGGGGTTGTTTGGCACAGATACGCAGTATTTT. Protein sequence: CASSSIGGLFGTDTQYF. The chain recombines TRBV28 with TRBJ2-3, with D tentatively TRBD2 (6 bases). Per the germline V gene, CDR1 is MDHEN and CDR2 is SYDVKM. This CDR3 contains 17 residues. Trimming took off 4 bases at V and 1 base at J, with 18 bases between the two ends.

The CDR3, as DNA: TGTGCCACCAGCAGGGGGAGGTTCAGGGATTCGAGCACCGGGGAGCTGTTTTTT. This gives the protein CATSRGRFRDSSTGELFF. V usage is TRBV15 and J usage is TRBJ2-2, with TRBD2 as a possible D gene (6 bases). Germline V CDR1 and CDR2: LNHNV, YYDKDF (reference sequence). CDR3 size: 18 residues. Trimming removed 3 bases from V and 4 bases from J, with 21 bases in between.

V is TRBV6-2 or TRBV6-3 and J is TRBJ2-7; TRBD2 aligns across 15 bases. The ends lost 4 bases at V and 5 bases at J; junction bases unmatched: 12. Germline V gene lookup returns CDR1 MNHEY and CDR2 SVGEGT. This CDR3 has 18 residues. CDR3 protein: CASSWTSGGASVGDEQYF. The CDR3, as DNA: TGTGCCAGCAGTTGGACTAGCGGGGGGGCCTCAGTTGGCGACGAGCAGTACTTC.

The gene calls are TRBV7-9 and TRBJ1-2, with 7 bases aligning to TRBD1. The CDR3 consists of 13 residues. The germline CDR1 and CDR2 sequences are SEHNR and FQNEAQ (reference sequence). V was pared by 3 bases and J by 6 bases, with 4 bases of the junction left unmatched. CDR3 sequence: CASSFGGGNGYTF. CDR3 nucleotide sequence: TGTGCCAGCAGCTTTGGAGGGGGCAATGGCTACACCTTC.

This clone was counted a few times. The rearrangement joins TRBV7-9 to TRBJ2-7, with 7 bases identical to TRBD1. The CDR3 extends over 14 amino acids. The junction had 5 bases not matched to a gene; V was cut back by 1 base and J by 5 bases. Germline CDR1 SEHNR, CDR2 FQNEAQ (reference sequence). The CDR3 protein is CASSLEARGNEQYF. The DNA for the CDR3 is TGTGCCAGCAGCTTAGAGGCCAGGGGGAACGAGCAGTACTTC.

The J gene is TRBJ1-1, the V gene TRBV27; possibly TRBD1 for D (5 bases). V dropped 0 bases and J dropped 1 base, with 12 bases sitting between them. This CDR3 region has 16 residues. CDR1 is MNHEY and CDR2 is SMNVEV in the germline V gene (reference sequence). CDR3 sequence (DNA): TGTGCCAGCAGTTTATCGGGCAGGGAAAAGAACACTGAAGCTTTCTTT. Translated, it gives CASSLSGREKNTEAFF.

The chain joins TRBV7-9 to TRBJ2-3; 8 bases fit TRBD1. In germline, CDR1 is SEHNR, CDR2 FQNEAQ (reference sequence). The CDR3 covers 17 residues. Trimming at V came to 3 bases and at J to 7 bases, leaving 15 bases not matched to a gene. The DNA of the CDR3 is TGTGCCAGCAGCTTGAGGACAGGGAGGCCACCTCCCTATACGCAGTATTTT. Protein product: CASSLRTGRPPPYTQYF.

This chain uses TRBV10-3 with TRBJ2-2; 8 bases match TRBD1. The V segment lost 4 bases and the J segment 6 bases; nucleotides outside the gene matches: 16. In germline, CDR1 is ENHRY, CDR2 SYGVKD. This CDR3 is built from 18 residues. CDR3 in amino acids: CAISARTGSFEGSGELFF. DNA of the CDR3: TGTGCCATCAGTGCTCGGACAGGGAGTTTTGAGGGGTCCGGGGAGCTGTTTTTT.

The chain combines TRBV19 with TRBJ1-1, with D uncertain. There are 12 residues in the CDR3. Trimming shortened V by 6 bases and J by 3 bases, and 8 bases separated the two germline ends. CDR1 is LNHDA and CDR2 is SQIVND in the germline V gene (reference sequence). As DNA, the CDR3 is TGTGCCAGTAGGGGCAGCTACACTGAAGCTTTCTTT. This sequence encodes CASRGSYTEAFF.

The J gene is TRBJ1-5, the V gene TRBV3-1 (or the pseudogene TRBV3-2), with TRBD1 as a possible D gene (5 bases). Between the trimmed V and J ends, which lost 1 base and 5 bases, there was a span of 12 bases. The CDR3 runs to 15 residues. Looked up from germline, CDR1 is LGHDT and CDR2 is YNNKEL (reference sequence). The CDR3 sequence: CASSQAFGGHQPQHF. CDR3 DNA: TGTGCCAGCAGCCAAGCTTTCGGGGGACATCAGCCCCAGCATTTT.

This clone was counted between two and nine times. V gene TRBV1 combines with J gene TRBJ2-1; the table's TRBD2 call for D was not verified on the DNA. TRBV1 is marked as a pseudogene. The CDR3 sequence is 19 residues long. CDR3 amino acids: CTSSHLTFRLAGGYNEQFF. CDR3 bases: TGCACCAGCAGCCATCTCACTTTTCGGCTAGCGGGGGGGTACAATGAGCAGTTCTTC.

This chain uses TRBV28 with TRBJ1-1, with a tentative D call TRBD1 (6 bases). From germline, CDR1 is MDHEN and CDR2 SYDVKM. The V end lost 10 bases, the J end lost 2 bases, and 17 bases lay between the germline ends. The CDR3 consists of 14 residues. The CDR3 spells CATRGGAINTEAFF. CDR3 nucleotide sequence: TGTGCCACTAGGGGGGGGGCCATCAACACTGAAGCTTTCTTT.

The chain links TRBV5-5 to TRBJ1-2; D is possibly TRBD1 (6 bases). Per germline, CDR1 SGHKS and CDR2 YYEKEE (reference sequence). V lost 2 bases, J lost 3 bases, and 14 bases lay in between. The CDR3 runs to 15 residues. Written as DNA, the CDR3 is TGTGCCAGCAGCTTAGGACAGCTCATCGACTATGGCTACACCTTC. Its translation: CASSLGQLIDYGYTF.

The V and J genes are TRBV3-1 (or the pseudogene TRBV3-2) and TRBJ1-4; D may be TRBD1 (5 bases). Deletions cut 0 bases from V and 4 bases from J, with 9 bases between. Germline loops: CDR1 LGHDT, CDR2 YNNKEL (reference sequence). CDR3 size: 15 residues. The CDR3 region has the DNA TGTGCCAGCAGCCAAGAACAGGCGTATAATGAAAAACTGTTTTTT. Its translation: CASSQEQAYNEKLFF.

The chain is built from TRBV19 and TRBJ1-1; the match to TRBD1 covers 8 bases. Unmatched junction bases numbered 4, after V lost 7 bases and J lost 0 bases. The CDR3 totals 14 residues. Germline V lookup: CDR1 LNHDA, CDR2 SQIVND (reference sequence). In DNA, the CDR3 is TGTGCCAGTACCGTACAGGGGGTGAACACTGAAGCTTTCTTT. It is translated as CASTVQGVNTEAFF.

V is TRBV9 and J is TRBJ1-2, with D tentatively TRBD1 (6 bases). The CDR3 spans 15 residues. Between the trimmed V and J ends, which lost 1 base and 2 bases, there was a span of 12 bases. Per germline, CDR1 SGDLS and CDR2 YYNGEE. The CDR3 DNA reads as TGTGCCAGCAGCGTATATCAGGGGCTCAACTATGGCTACACCTTC. This codes for CASSVYQGLNYGYTF.